The 7 T cell receptor beta chains given below trace back to one sample, sequenced in a study of metastatic and nonmetastatic thyroid tumors. Each patient came to thyroid surgery without any prior treatment (of any kind). TCRdb re-called clones via MiXCR from the PCR reads. The data contain over 10,000 clones, 12% of them singletons. The sample was blood. These receptors all come from a female donor with papillary thyroid cancer or a benign thyroid nodule (not recorded which). Some clones in this sample may be carry-over from other donors' samples.

This chain connects TRBV6-1 to TRBJ2-1, with a possible D match to TRBD2 (6 bases). CDR3 length equals 15 residues. V gave up 7 bases and J gave up 0 bases, with 13 bases separating them. Germline CDR1 is MNHNS and CDR2 is SASEGT. The CDR3 region has the DNA TGTGCCAGCATGGAGGGGTTTAGCTCCTACAATGAGCAGTTCTTC. This translates into CASMEGFSSYNEQFF.

Regarding this clone: This could be a read error, since a much larger clone is one nucleotide away. This rearrangement joins TRBV5-4 to TRBJ2-7, with D perhaps given as TRBD1 or TRBD2 (5 bases each). The CDR3 totals 14 residues. The V gene lost 7 bases and the J gene lost 2 bases, with 16 bases spanning the gap. Germline values: CDR1 SGHNT, CDR2 YYREEE (reference sequence). The CDR3 sequence is CASGRDGGPYEQYF. The DNA of the CDR3 is TGTGCCAGCGGTAGGGACGGTGGCCCCTACGAGCAGTACTTC.

In this sample, this clone is medium-sized. The CDR3 sequence: CASSEYILGTGNTIYF. The CDR3, as DNA: TGTGCCAGCAGTGAATACATTCTTGGGACTGGAAACACCATATATTTT. The chain joins TRBV6-1 to TRBJ1-3; D gene uncertain. V was shortened by 2 bases and J by 2 bases, with 13 bases between the two germline ends. The CDR3 totals 16 residues. The germline V gene has CDR1 MNHNS and CDR2 SASEGT.

This clone occurred many times. The junction departs from germline at one end; a sequencing error may be responsible. The V call is TRBV7-7, the J call TRBJ2-1; D is tentatively TRBD1 or TRBD2 (5 bases each). The CDR3 length is 12 residues. Germline V lookup: CDR1 SSHAT, CDR2 FNYEAQ (reference sequence). The CDR3 here is CASSSGRGEQFF. The CDR3 DNA sequence: TGTGCTAGCAGCTCGGGACGAGGCGAGCAGTTCTTC.

This clone was seen at least ten times. This sequence joins TRBV7-9 and TRBJ1-6; TRBD1 agrees at 7 bases. The ends lost 5 bases at V and 6 bases at J; junction bases unmatched: 7. There are 15 residues in the CDR3. The germline V gene has CDR1 SEHNR and CDR2 FQNEAQ (reference sequence). The CDR3 nucleotides read TGTGCCAGCAGCCGTTCAGGGGGAGGTAATTCACCCCTCCACTTT. Encoded protein: CASSRSGGGNSPLHF.

This clone has a count of ten or more. As DNA, the CDR3 is TGCAGTGCTATCGGGACAGCATTCTACGAGCAGTACTTC. Translating it yields CSAIGTAFYEQYF. This chain links TRBV20-1 with TRBJ2-7; TRBD1 agrees at 7 bases. The germline V gene has CDR1 DFQATT and CDR2 SNEGSKA (reference sequence). The ends lost 4 bases at V and 3 bases at J; junction bases unmatched: 6. The CDR3 is 13 residues long.

This clone came up many times. The V and J genes are TRBV19 and TRBJ1-2, with D possibly matching TRBD1 (6 bases). The CDR3 is 14 residues long. Trimming removed 5 bases at V and 7 bases at J, with 17 bases between. The V gene's germline CDR1 is LNHDA and CDR2 SQIVND (reference sequence). The CDR3 sequence is CASSPTGPSGGYTF. In DNA, the CDR3 is TGTGCCAGTAGTCCGACAGGACCGTCAGGTGGCTACACCTTC.